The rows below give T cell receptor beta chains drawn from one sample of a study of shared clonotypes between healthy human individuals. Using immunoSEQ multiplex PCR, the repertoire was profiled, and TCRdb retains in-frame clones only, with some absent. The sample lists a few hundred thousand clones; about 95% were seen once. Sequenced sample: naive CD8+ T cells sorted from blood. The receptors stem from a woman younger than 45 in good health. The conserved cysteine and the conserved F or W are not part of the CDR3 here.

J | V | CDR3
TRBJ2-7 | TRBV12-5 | ASGLVSSYEQY
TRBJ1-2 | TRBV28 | ASSLTVANGYT
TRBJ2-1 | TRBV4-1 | ASSHRAGPSYNEQF
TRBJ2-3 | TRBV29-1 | SVSIAGVSTDTQY
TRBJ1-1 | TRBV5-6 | ASSLANIGRGNTEAF
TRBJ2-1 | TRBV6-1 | ASSVWDLANEQF
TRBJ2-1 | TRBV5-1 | ASSLASGSYNEQF
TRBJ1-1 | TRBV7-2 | ASSSGIPDTEAF
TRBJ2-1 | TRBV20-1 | SASDGSEQF
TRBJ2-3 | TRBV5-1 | ASSLSGSPGADTQY
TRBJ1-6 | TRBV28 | ASSYYPGQPNSPLH
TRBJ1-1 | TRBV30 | AWAAGQNTEAF
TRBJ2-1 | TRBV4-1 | ASSQPTPRGYHEQF
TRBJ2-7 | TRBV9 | ASSTQSSGTLYEQY
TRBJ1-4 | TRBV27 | ASTGWGGEKLF
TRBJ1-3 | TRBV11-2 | ASSLRQGFSGNTIY
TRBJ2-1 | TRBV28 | ASRGGQGEDNEQF
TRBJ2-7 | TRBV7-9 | ASSQAGTEAYEQY
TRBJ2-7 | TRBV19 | ASSIQTSGLYEQY
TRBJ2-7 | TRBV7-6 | ASSLGGAPSYEQY
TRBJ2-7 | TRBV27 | ASSRRAGPYEQY
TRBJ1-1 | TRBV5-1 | ASSLGSNTEAF
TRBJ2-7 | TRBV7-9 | ASSLAFEQITYEQY
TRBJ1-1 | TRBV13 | ASSLPKTGAKNTEAF
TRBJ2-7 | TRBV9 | ASSPSGGYQYEQY
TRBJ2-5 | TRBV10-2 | ASSDTGGLKETQY
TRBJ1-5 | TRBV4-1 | ASSQGTRDLNQPQH
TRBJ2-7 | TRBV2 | ASSRGVLGLEQY
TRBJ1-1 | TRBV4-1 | ASSPSYGTTEAF
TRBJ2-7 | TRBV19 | ASSIGDLSYEQY
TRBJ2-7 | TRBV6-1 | ASSEVAGGPYEQY
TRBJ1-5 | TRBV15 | ATSLTDYQPQH
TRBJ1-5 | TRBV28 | ASSFFRTGNQPQH
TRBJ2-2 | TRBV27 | ASSLGANTGELF
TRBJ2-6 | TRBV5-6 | ASSPRSAGANVLT
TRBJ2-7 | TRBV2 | ASSEWQTGLAGGGEQY
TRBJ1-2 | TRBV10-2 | ASSDGIYESGYT
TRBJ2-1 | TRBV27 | ASSLGYYNEQF